Shown below are 8 T cell receptor beta chains from a single sample sequenced in a study of blood T cell repertoires in COVID-19. The repertoire was sequenced with immunoSEQ multiplex PCR; TCRdb's copy has only in-frame clones and lacks some. Among about 280,000 clones listed, 75% to 90% were seen once. Source material: PBMCs or T cells enriched from blood (not recorded which). These receptors were taken from a woman aged 45-65 years who had recovered from COVID-19.

V and J are TRBV6-6 and TRBJ1-4; 10 nucleotides line up with TRBD1. The V gene's germline CDR1 is MNHNY and CDR2 SVGAGI (reference sequence). The CDR3 has 14 residues. V lost 6 bases to trimming and J lost 8 bases; unmatched junction nucleotides: 6. This CDR3 is CASSVDRGSEKLFF. The DNA for the CDR3 is TGTGCCAGCAGCGTGGACAGGGGGTCGGAAAAACTGTTTTTT.

The J gene is TRBJ1-1, the V gene TRBV28; D perhaps matches TRBD1 (6 bases). The V and J ends lost 3 bases and 0 bases respectively, with 11 bases between them. CDR1 is MDHEN, CDR2 SYDVKM, per germline. The CDR3 runs to 15 residues. The CDR3 DNA sequence: TGTGCCAGCAGTTTCCTCAGGGGTTTGAACACTGAAGCTTTCTTT. Translated, it gives CASSFLRGLNTEAFF. The variable domain in full, with the rest retrieved from reference TRBV28 and TRBJ1-1, is DVKVTQSSRYLVKRTGEKVFLECVQDMDHENMFWYRQDPGLGLRLIYFSYDVKMKEKGDIPEGYSVSREKKERFSLILESASTNQTSMYLCASSFLRGLNTEAFFGQGTRLTVV.

The sample holds a few counts of this clone. The chain combines TRBV28 with TRBJ1-4, with 8 nucleotides matching TRBD1. This CDR3 contains 13 residues. Unmatched junction bases numbered 7, after V lost 7 bases and J lost 9 bases. Germline V gene sequence: CDR1 MDHEN, CDR2 SYDVKM. DNA of the CDR3: TGTGCCAGCACCGGGACAGGAACTCAAAAACTGTTTTTT. Its translation is CASTGTGTQKLFF.

The chain is built from TRBV18 and TRBJ2-1; unclear D gene. V dropped 2 bases and J dropped 0 bases, with 11 bases sitting between them. This CDR3 comprises 16 residues. Per germline, CDR1 KGHSH and CDR2 LQKENI. The CDR3 region is CASSPLVTSSYNEQFF. The CDR3 coding sequence is TGTGCCAGCTCACCATTGGTTACAAGCTCCTACAATGAGCAGTTCTTC. Using reference TRBV18 and TRBJ2-1 for the parts outside the CDR3, the full variable domain is NAGVMQNPRHLVRRRGQEARLRCSPMKGHSHVYWYRQLPEEGLKFMVYLQKENIIDESGMPKERFSAEFPKEGPSILRIQQVVRGDSAAYFCASSPLVTSSYNEQFFGPGTRLTVL.

The J gene is TRBJ1-1, the V gene TRBV27; 9 bases agree with TRBD1. Trimming removed 5 bases from V and 9 bases from J; junction bases left unmatched: 16. The CDR3 consists of 16 residues. Germline loops: CDR1 MNHEY, CDR2 SMNVEV (reference sequence). CDR3 in DNA: TGTGCCAGCAGTGGTCACTGGGACAGGGAGGGGCCACAAGCTTTCTTT. This translates into CASSGHWDREGPQAFF.

V and J are TRBV28 and TRBJ1-6, with a tentative D call TRBD1 (6 bases). Per germline, CDR1 MDHEN and CDR2 SYDVKM. This CDR3 has 14 residues. Trimming pared 1 base from V and 7 bases from J, leaving 8 bases between. The chain's CDR3 is CASSLYRANSPLHF. DNA of the CDR3: TGTGCCAGCAGTTTATACAGGGCAAATTCACCCCTCCACTTT.

This clone was counted once. J is TRBJ2-2 and V is TRBV30; 8 bases line up with TRBD2. V lost 2 bases and J lost 6; bases outside the gene matches: 8. The CDR3 consists of 15 residues. Per germline, CDR1 GTSNPN and CDR2 SVGIG (reference sequence). This chain's CDR3 is CAWSPSGREAGELFF. The CDR3 DNA follows: TGTGCCTGGAGTCCGAGCGGGAGAGAGGCCGGGGAGCTGTTTTTT.

This chain links TRBV28 with TRBJ1-6; 7 positions agree with TRBD1. Germline V CDR1 and CDR2: MDHEN, SYDVKM. The J segment lost 5 bases and the V segment lost 5 bases, leaving 3 bases of the junction unmatched. CDR3 length: 14 amino acids. The CDR3 DNA follows: TGTGCCAGCAGTCTCGGACAGGATAATTCACCCCTCCACTTT. Residues: CASSLGQDNSPLHF.